This T cell receptor (beta chain) is drawn from a study of graft-versus-host responses after intestinal transplantation. Study-wide background: The whole recipient group had anti-thymocyte globulin induction followed by tacrolimus and steroids for roughly three years. Notes on the study in general: GvH clones appeared in recipient marrow, some first in ileum or blood. Peak levels of circulating GvH clones tracked with early post-transplant HvG declines.

This clone was seen more than once but under ten times. What it recognizes is unknown. Profiling relied on immunoSEQ multiplex PCR, and the TCRdb table lists in-frame clones only, not all of them. The sample yields 96,000 or so clones, 80% to 95% seen once. J was trimmed by 10 bases and V by 1 base; bases with no gene match: 12. The CDR3 loop spans 17 amino acids. Germline CDR1 is SEHNR and CDR2 is FQNEAQ (reference sequence). The receptor comes from a human donor who received an intestinal transplant. The sequencing used unstimulated CD4+ T cells sorted from spleen or lymph node cells, collected before intestinal transplant. The chain combines TRBV7-9 with TRBJ2-1; the match to TRBD2 covers 11 bases. As DNA, the CDR3 is TGTGCCAGCAGCTTAGGGGCGGAAACTAGCGGGGGAAGGGAGCAGTTCTTC. Translation gives CASSLGAETSGGREQFF. The full variable domain, its missing parts supplied by reference TRBV7-9 and TRBJ2-1, is DTGVSQNPRHKITKRGQNVTFRCDPISEHNRLYWYRQTLGQGPEFLTYFQNEAQLEKSRLLSDRFSAERPKGSFSTLEIQRTEQGDSAMYLCASSLGAETSGGREQFFGPGTRLTVL.